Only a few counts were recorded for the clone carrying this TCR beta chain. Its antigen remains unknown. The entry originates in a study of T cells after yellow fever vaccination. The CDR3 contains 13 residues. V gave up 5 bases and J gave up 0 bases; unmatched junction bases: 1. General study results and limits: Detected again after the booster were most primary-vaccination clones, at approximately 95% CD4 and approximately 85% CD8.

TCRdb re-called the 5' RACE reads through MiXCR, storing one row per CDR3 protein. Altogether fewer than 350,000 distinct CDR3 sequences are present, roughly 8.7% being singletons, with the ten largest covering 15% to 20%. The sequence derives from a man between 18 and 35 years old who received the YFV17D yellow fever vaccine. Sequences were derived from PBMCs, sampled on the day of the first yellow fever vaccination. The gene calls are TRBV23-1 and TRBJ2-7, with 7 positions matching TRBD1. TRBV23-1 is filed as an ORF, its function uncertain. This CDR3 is CASSNRGSYEQYF. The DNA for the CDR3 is TGCGCCAGCAGTAACAGGGGCTCCTACGAGCAGTACTTC.